This T cell receptor (beta chain) was sequenced during a study of blood T cell repertoires in COVID-19. Method: immunoSEQ multiplex PCR; TCRdb's copy keeps in-frame clones and lacks some. Among roughly 250,000 clones, roughly four fifths were seen once, and the ten largest hold approximately 4.7%. Sequenced material: peripheral blood. This sequence originates from a man between 50 and 59 years old with active or convalescent COVID-19.

In DNA, the CDR3 is TGTGCCAGCAGTGAATCAGCGGGCAGCACAGATACGCAGTATTTT. Its translation: CASSESAGSTDTQYF. The chain combines TRBV6-1 with TRBJ2-3; tentative D call: TRBD2 (6 bases). The germline V and J ends were trimmed by 2 bases and 0 bases, with 9 bases remaining between them. This CDR3 has 15 amino acids. Germline V lookup: CDR1 MNHNS, CDR2 SASEGT.